The rows below give T cell receptor beta chains drawn from one sample of a study of regulatory T cells in long-lasting Graves disease. TCRdb re-analysed the multiplex PCR reads in MiXCR, keeping a single row per CDR3 protein. The table lists under 800,000 distinct CDR3 sequences, roughly 15% of them singletons. The sample also formed part of further work on T cells in Graves' hyperthyroidism and ophthalmopathy.

This specimen consisted of peripheral blood mononuclear cells (PBMCs), obtained at new diagnosis, from a patient treated with antithyroid drugs. These receptors were taken from a young woman with Graves disease. Both conserved end residues are part of each CDR3. A D gene is named only where the DNA matches it firmly. Clone size is given for some rows only: seen once, a few or many times, or a class if the clone is expanded.

j_call v_call clone_size d_call cdr3_aa cdr3_nt
TRBJ2-3 TRBV3-1 few TRBD1 CASSHKNRGQGRDTQYF TGTGCCAGCAGCCACAAGAACCGGGGACAGGGGAGAGATACGCAGTATTTT
TRBJ2-7 TRBV5-1 - - CASSWTVGANYEQYF TGCGCCAGCAGCTGGACGGTGGGGGCAAACTACGAGCAGTACTTC
TRBJ2-7 TRBV28 - TRBD2 CASSLRRHAGAPYEQYF TGTGCCAGCAGTTTAAGACGGCACGCGGGAGCCCCTTACGAGCAGTACTTC
TRBJ1-2 TRBV5-1 - - CASSSLSSENYGYTF TGCGCCAGCAGCTCCCTATCCTCAGAGAACTATGGCTACACCTTC
TRBJ2-1 TRBV30 many - CAWKRNEQFF TGTGCCTGGAAGAGGAATGAGCAGTTCTTC
TRBJ2-2 TRBV6-1 few TRBD2 CATPLASGSPNTGELFF TGTGCCACCCCCCTCGCAAGCGGGAGCCCCAACACCGGGGAGCTGTTTTTT
TRBJ1-2 TRBV7-9 - - CANSFSGERSYGYTF TGTGCCAACAGCTTCTCAGGGGAACGGAGCTATGGCTACACCTTC
TRBJ2-7 TRBV20-1 many - CSAQGGEQYF TGCAGTGCTCAGGGTGGCGAGCAGTACTTC
TRBJ1-5 TRBV6-1 few - CASSTLTRGRSNQPQHF TGTGCCAGCAGTACCCTAACCCGGGGGAGGAGCAATCAGCCCCAGCATTTT
TRBJ2-4 TRBV12-3/TRBV12-4 - TRBD2 CASSLAGGGLAKNIQYF TGTGCCAGCAGTTTAGCGGGCGGGGGACTAGCCAAAAACATTCAGTACTTC